Presented here are 9 T cell receptor beta chains from one specimen sequenced in a study of T and B cells in COVID-19 patients. TRB rearrangements were amplified by multiplex PCR with BIOMED2 TRB-A/B primers. From the multiplex PCR reads, TCRdb called clonotypes with MiXCR, one entry per CDR3 protein. The data hold about 5,200 distinct CDR3 sequences, with 27% observed a single time. From blood, 250-500 ng of genomic DNA served as TRB template. Input material: blood. The receptors derive from a human donor with active COVID-19.

This clonotype was seen only a few times. The chain has TRBV20-1 and TRBJ2-1; TRBD1 matches at 9 bases. CDR1 and CDR2 (germline): DFQATT, SNEGSKA (reference sequence). CDR3 length: 13 residues. The trim removed 6 bases at V and 10 bases at J, leaving 10 bases unmatched. In DNA, the CDR3 is TGCAGTGCACCTAGGACAGGGGAAGGCGAGCAGTTCTTC. Amino acids: CSAPRTGEGEQFF.

By its share, this clonotype is medium-sized. V usage is TRBV18 and J usage is TRBJ1-2; D perhaps matches TRBD1 (6 bases). V lost 5 bases to trimming and J lost 7 bases, with 20 bases between them. Germline CDR1 KGHSH, CDR2 LQKENI. The CDR3 is 15 amino acids. DNA for the CDR3: TGTGCCAGCTCATCTAACAGGGCCGGAACTCTTGGCTACACCTTC. Its translation is CASSSNRAGTLGYTF. Combining the CDR3 with reference TRBV18 and TRBJ1-2 gives the whole variable domain NAGVMQNPRHLVRRRGQEARLRCSPMKGHSHVYWYRQLPEEGLKFMVYLQKENIIDESGMPKERFSAEFPKEGPSILRIQQVVRGDSAAYFCASSSNRAGTLGYTFGSGTRLTVV.

Only a few counts were recorded for this clonotype. The chain links TRBV7-2 to TRBJ2-2; D unresolved. Trimming removed 3 bases at V and 10 bases at J, with 12 bases between. This CDR3 region has 13 residues. Germline CDR1 reads SGHTA; CDR2 reads FQGNSA. CDR3 residues: CASSLVPWLELFF. The DNA of the CDR3 is TGTGCCAGCAGCTTGGTACCGTGGTTGGAGCTGTTTTTT.

This clonotype rates as medium-sized. The chain is built from TRBV18 and TRBJ2-7, with D perhaps matching TRBD1 (6 bases). The ends were cut back, 3 bases at V and 7 bases at J, with 13 bases in the middle. Germline V gene sequence: CDR1 KGHSH, CDR2 LQKENI. This CDR3 has 13 residues. CDR3 residues: CASSPWAQGEQYF. DNA for the CDR3: TGTGCCAGCTCACCTTGGGCCCAGGGGGAGCAGTACTTC.

In its sample, this clonotype ranks as medium-sized (0.01 to 0.1%). This chain joins TRBV18 and TRBJ2-3; 9 positions agree with TRBD2. The V and J ends lost 5 bases and 6 bases, in that order; junction bases with no gene match: 12. Germline loops: CDR1 KGHSH, CDR2 LQKENI. This CDR3 is built from 16 residues. CDR3 bases: TGTGCCAGCTCATGGGCTAGCGGGACCTCCCCTGATACGCAGTATTTT. As protein: CASSWASGTSPDTQYF.

V is TRBV27 and J is TRBJ1-3, with D hard to call. The V and J ends lost 3 bases and 0 bases respectively, with 6 bases between them. Germline lookup yields CDR1 MNHEY and CDR2 SMNVEV (reference sequence). The CDR3 has 14 amino acids. CDR3 residues: CASSFSRSGNTIYF. In nucleotides, the CDR3 is TGTGCCAGCAGTTTTTCCCGCTCTGGAAACACCATATATTTT.

This clonotype rates as medium-sized. This sequence joins TRBV30 and TRBJ1-5; D not resolved. The CDR3 covers 13 residues. Per germline, CDR1 GTSNPN and CDR2 SVGIG (reference sequence). Between the trimmed V and J ends, which lost 4 bases and 7 bases, there was a span of 14 bases. As DNA, the CDR3 is TGTGCCTGGACACAGTACCCGGGGCAGCCCCAGCATTTT. Amino acids: CAWTQYPGQPQHF.

This sequence joins TRBV20-1 and TRBJ2-7, with 7 nucleotides matching TRBD2. The CDR3 loop spans 14 amino acids. The V gene end was trimmed by 2 bases and the J gene end by 3 bases; junction bases not matched to a gene: 7. Germline lookup yields CDR1 DFQATT and CDR2 SNEGSKA (reference sequence). For the CDR3, the DNA is TGCAGTGCTAGAAGGGCGGGAGCGGTCTACGAGCAGTACTTC. Its protein is CSARRAGAVYEQYF.

A remark on this clonotype: A read error is possible here, since a much larger clone lies one base away. The chain has TRBV5-6 and TRBJ2-7; 9 bases align to TRBD1. This CDR3 region has 15 residues. Germline V gene data show CDR1 as SGHDT and CDR2 as YYEEEE. The CDR3 loop reads CARSWSRDRAYEQYF. The CDR3 DNA follows: TGTGCCAGAAGCTGGAGCCGGGACAGGGCCTACGAGCAGTACTTC.